Sequencing of this T cell receptor beta chain was carried out in a study of blood T cell repertoires in COVID-19. Study-level information: Sources were T cells, B-cell-depleted T cells, or PBMCs; the material itself was cDNA or gDNA.

Authors' methods: Scientists estimated how many nucleated cells there were by amplifying reference gene primers. Profiled with immunoSEQ multiplex PCR; TCRdb holds only in-frame clones, not every one. V, J and clone size reflect that table, while D and trimming were determined from the DNA. Of around 330,000 clones in the sample, approximately 87% are singletons; the top ten hold 3.5% to 4.5%. This CDR3 has 17 residues. Germline trimming cut 5 bases from V and 0 bases from J; bases unmatched to any gene: 10. Germline CDR1 and CDR2: MNHNY and SVGAGI (reference sequence). This chain links TRBV6-6 with TRBJ1-1; 9 bases are shared with TRBD1. The TCR sequence derives from a woman in her 50s with active or convalescent COVID-19. The material sequenced was peripheral blood. In DNA form, the CDR3 reads TGTGCCAGCAGTCAACTAACAGGGGGCGGGATGAACACTGAAGCTTTCTTT. Translated, it gives CASSQLTGGGMNTEAFF.